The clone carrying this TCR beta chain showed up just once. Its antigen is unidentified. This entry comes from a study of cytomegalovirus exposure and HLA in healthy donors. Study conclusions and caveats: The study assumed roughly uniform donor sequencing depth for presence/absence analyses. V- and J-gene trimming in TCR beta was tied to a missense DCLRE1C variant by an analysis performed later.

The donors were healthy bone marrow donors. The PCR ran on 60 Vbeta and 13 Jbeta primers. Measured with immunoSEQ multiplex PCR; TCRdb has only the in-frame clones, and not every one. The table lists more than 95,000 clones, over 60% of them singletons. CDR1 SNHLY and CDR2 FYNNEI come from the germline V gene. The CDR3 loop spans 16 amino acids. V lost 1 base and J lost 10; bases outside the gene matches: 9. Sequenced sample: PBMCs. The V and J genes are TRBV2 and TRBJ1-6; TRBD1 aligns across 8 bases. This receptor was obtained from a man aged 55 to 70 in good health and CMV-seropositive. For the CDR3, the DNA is TGTGCCAGCAGTGAAGAACGAGGACAGGGTGGCTCACCCCTCCACTTT. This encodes CASSEERGQGGSPLHF.